This T cell receptor (beta chain) emerged from a study of control samples from healthy donors and cancer patients. Trimming stripped 5 bases from V and 1 base from J, with 8 bases between. There are 12 residues in the CDR3. Germline V gives CDR1 GTSNPN, CDR2 SVGIG (reference sequence). The assay was immunoSEQ multiplex PCR, and TCRdb's table has in-frame clones only and misses some. The sample lists some 200,000 clones, about nine tenths occurring once. The rearrangement joins TRBV30 to TRBJ1-1; D possibly corresponds to TRBD1 (5 bases). The receptor was isolated from a woman between 25 and 40 years old in good health. Sample: blood. The DNA of the CDR3 is TGTGCCTGGGGGGGGAGGAACACTGAAGCTTTCTTT. Amino acid sequence: CAWGGRNTEAFF.